The next 18 T cell receptor beta chains were all read from a single sample in a study of monozygotic twins with inflammatory bowel disease. TCRdb re-called the 5' RACE reads; every CDR3 protein appears as one record, without DNA. The sample table sets out more than 110,000 distinct CDR3 sequences. Sequences were obtained from blood. These receptors originate from a human donor with ulcerative colitis or Crohn's disease, or a healthy co-twin of an affected twin (not recorded which).

This chain connects TRBV7-2 to TRBJ2-5; TCRdb indicates TRBD2, and absent DNA this call remains unverified. The CDR3 runs 15 residues. Germline CDR1 and CDR2: SGHTA and FQGNSA. CDR3: CASSSRASGEETQYF.

The chain links TRBV20-1 to TRBJ1-1; TCRdb calls TRBD1, which cannot be checked without DNA. The CDR3 runs 12 residues. Germline V gene data show CDR1 as DFQATT and CDR2 as SNEGSKA (reference sequence). CDR3 in amino acids: CSARDGLTEAFF.

The chain is built from TRBV12-3 or TRBV12-4 and TRBJ1-2; without DNA, the TCRdb call of TRBD1 cannot be checked. This CDR3 contains 17 residues. The CDR3 protein is CASSPRTGRPAGYGYTF.

V gene TRBV20-1 combines with J gene TRBJ1-1. Germline loops: CDR1 DFQATT, CDR2 SNEGSKA (reference sequence). The CDR3 consists of 12 residues. The CDR3: CSGTQPNTEAFF.

The chain employs TRBV27 and TRBJ2-7; no DNA is available, so the TRBD2 call from TCRdb remains unchecked. Per the germline V gene, CDR1 is MNHEY and CDR2 is SMNVEV (reference sequence). The CDR3 runs to 13 residues. CDR3 sequence reads: CASSGLAGYEQYF.

The chain joins TRBV5-1 to TRBJ1-2; the TCRdb call, TRBD1, lacks DNA for checking. The CDR3 extends over 15 amino acids. Per germline, CDR1 SGHRS and CDR2 YFSETQ. CDR3 residues: CASSFGAGDPYGYTF.

This chain links TRBV19 with TRBJ2-1; checking the TCRdb D call of TRBD2 is not possible without DNA. From germline, CDR1 is LNHDA and CDR2 SQIVND (reference sequence). The CDR3 runs 16 residues. CDR3 loop: CASRKLAGTSGNEQFF.

V gene TRBV12-3 or TRBV12-4 combines with J gene TRBJ2-6; lacking DNA, the TRBD2 call made by TCRdb goes unchecked. This CDR3 comprises 18 residues. The CDR3 protein is CASSYRVGSSSGANVLTF.

CDR3 in amino acids: CASSFTGTGVDGYTF. This chain links TRBV5-1 with TRBJ1-2; without DNA, the TCRdb call of TRBD1 cannot be checked. Germline-derived CDR1 and CDR2 are SGHRS and YFSETQ. The CDR3 is 15 amino acids.

This chain joins TRBV10-3 and TRBJ1-1. CDR1 ENHRY and CDR2 SYGVKD come from the germline V gene. CDR3 length equals 13 residues. CDR3 residues: CAINVWPNTEAFF.

The CDR3 spells CASRRSGVEQFF. This chain uses TRBV6-2 or TRBV6-3 with TRBJ2-1; as DNA is missing, the TRBD1 call by TCRdb cannot be tested. This CDR3 spans 12 amino acids. Germline-derived CDR1 and CDR2 are MNHEY and SVGEGT.

V and J are TRBV6-6 and TRBJ1-1; no DNA is available, so the TRBD1 call from TCRdb remains unchecked. Germline values: CDR1 MNHNY, CDR2 SVGAGI (reference sequence). The CDR3 covers 14 residues. This CDR3 reads CASSLTWGDAEAFF.

The V and J genes are TRBV3-1 and TRBJ1-1. Per the germline V gene, CDR1 is LGHDT and CDR2 is YNNKEL (reference sequence). CDR3 size: 13 residues. CDR3 sequence reads: CASSQDLEDKAFF.

This sequence joins TRBV27 and TRBJ2-4. CDR3 length: 16 amino acids. Germline V gene data show CDR1 as MNHEY and CDR2 as SMNVEV (reference sequence). CDR3 sequence: CASSLGLGSAKNIQYF.

The chain is built from TRBV11-2 and TRBJ2-1; TCRdb names TRBD1, which stays unverified in the absence of DNA. The CDR3 sequence is 13 residues long. Germline assignment: CDR1 SGHAT and CDR2 FQNNGV. This CDR3 is CASSRPWVNEQFF.

The chain carries TRBV20-1 and TRBJ2-1; the D call of TRBD2 rests on TCRdb alone, since no DNA is present to check it. The CDR3 totals 13 residues. From germline, CDR1 is DFQATT and CDR2 SNEGSKA (reference sequence). CDR3: CSATRTANNEQFF.

The chain combines TRBV20-1 with TRBJ2-1; the D call of TRBD2 rests on TCRdb alone, since no DNA is present to check it. Per the germline V gene, CDR1 is DFQATT and CDR2 is SNEGSKA (reference sequence). The CDR3 runs 15 residues. The CDR3 loop is CSAKGRDGPYNEQFF.

This chain uses TRBV27 with TRBJ1-2; with no DNA, the TCRdb D assignment of TRBD1 cannot be verified. CDR3 length: 13 amino acids. The germline gives CDR1 MNHEY, CDR2 SMNVEV (reference sequence). The CDR3 sequence: CAGSSNRRDGYTF.